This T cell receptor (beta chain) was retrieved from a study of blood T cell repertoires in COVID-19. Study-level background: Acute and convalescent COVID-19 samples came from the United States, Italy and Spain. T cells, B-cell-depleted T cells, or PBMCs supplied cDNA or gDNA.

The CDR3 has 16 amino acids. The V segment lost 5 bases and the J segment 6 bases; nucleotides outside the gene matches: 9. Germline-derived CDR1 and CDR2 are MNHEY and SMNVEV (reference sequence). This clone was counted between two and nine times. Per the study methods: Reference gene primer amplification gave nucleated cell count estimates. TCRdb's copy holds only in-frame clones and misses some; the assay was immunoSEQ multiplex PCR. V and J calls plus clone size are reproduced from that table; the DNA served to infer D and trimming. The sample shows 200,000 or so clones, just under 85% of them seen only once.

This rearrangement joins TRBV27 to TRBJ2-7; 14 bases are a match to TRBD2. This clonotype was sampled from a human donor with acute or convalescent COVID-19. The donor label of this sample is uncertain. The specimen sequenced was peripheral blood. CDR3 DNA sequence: TGTGCCAGCAGTCAAGGGACTAGCGGGAGATTGGCCGAGCAGTACTTC. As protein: CASSQGTSGRLAEQYF.